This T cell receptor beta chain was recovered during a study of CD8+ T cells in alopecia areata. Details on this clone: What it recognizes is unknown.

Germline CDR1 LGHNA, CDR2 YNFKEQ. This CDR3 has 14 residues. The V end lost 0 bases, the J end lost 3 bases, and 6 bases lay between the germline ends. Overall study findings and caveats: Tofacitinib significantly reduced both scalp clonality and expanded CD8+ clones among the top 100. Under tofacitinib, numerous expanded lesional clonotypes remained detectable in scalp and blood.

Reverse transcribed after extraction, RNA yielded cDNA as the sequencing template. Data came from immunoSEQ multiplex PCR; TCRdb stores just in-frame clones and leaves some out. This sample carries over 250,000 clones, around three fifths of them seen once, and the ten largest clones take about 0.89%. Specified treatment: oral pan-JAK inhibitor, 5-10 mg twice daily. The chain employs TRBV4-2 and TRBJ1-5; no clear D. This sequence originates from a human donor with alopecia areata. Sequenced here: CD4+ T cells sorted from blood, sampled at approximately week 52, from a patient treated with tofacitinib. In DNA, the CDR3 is TGTGCCAGCAGCCAAGAGTCAGCCAATCAGCCCCAGCATTTT. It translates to CASSQESANQPQHF.